A single sample is the source of the 30 T cell receptor beta chains below, sequenced in a study of blood T cell repertoires in COVID-19 (TCRdb year 2020). Library creation used the immunoSEQ multiplex PCR assay. Here the immuneACCESS table is served through TCRdb, limited to in-frame sequences with V and J called. Missing clones are a known gap in these copies; in checked studies unresolved V genes cover under half, and the rest lacks a known reason. In this sample the table shows around 130,000 clones, approximately 80% of which occur a single time. Clones ranked in the top ten supply over 15% of the sample. Sequences were obtained from peripheral blood. These receptors all stem from a woman aged 45-59 years with acute or convalescent COVID-19.

Written as DNA, the CDR3 is TGTGCCAGCAGCTTGGAACAGAACCTTCAGCCCCAGCATTTT. Protein sequence: CASSLEQNLQPQHF. V gene TRBV5-5 combines with J gene TRBJ1-5; D remains ambiguous. Germline V gene data show CDR1 as SGHKS and CDR2 as YYEKEE (reference sequence). CDR3 length equals 14 residues. V was trimmed by 0 bases and J by 6 bases, leaving 10 bases between them.

This clone turned up a few times. This chain joins TRBV29-1 and TRBJ2-7; 7 nucleotides align to TRBD2. V shed 4 bases and J 0 bases; nucleotides not matched to a gene: 12. The length of the CDR3 is 16 residues. Germline loops: CDR1 SQVTM, CDR2 ANQGSEA. The CDR3 sequence: CSVVPVSGTYSYEQYF. The CDR3 coding sequence is TGCAGCGTTGTTCCGGTCAGCGGGACTTACTCCTACGAGCAGTACTTC.

This clone was observed once. The chain links TRBV25-1 to TRBJ1-6; 10 nucleotides align to TRBD1. J lost 14 bases, V lost 4 bases, and 2 bases had no gene match. The CDR3 contains 12 residues. CDR1 and CDR2 from the germline V gene are MGHDK and SYGVNS. CDR3 nucleotide sequence: TGTGCCAGCAGTGTTGGGACAGGGGCCCTCCACTTT. It yields the protein CASSVGTGALHF.

The gene calls are TRBV15 and TRBJ1-4; TRBD1 matches at 7 bases. In germline, CDR1 is LNHNV, CDR2 YYDKDF (reference sequence). V lost 1 base and J lost 4; bases outside the gene matches: 6. The CDR3 is 16 residues long. Written as DNA, the CDR3 is TGTGCCACCAGCAGAGTGATCCGACAGGGTAATGAAAAACTGTTTTTT. Translation gives CATSRVIRQGNEKLFF.

The rearrangement joins TRBV15 to TRBJ1-1, with D tentatively TRBD1 (6 bases). The ends were cut back, 1 base at V and 4 bases at J, with 10 bases in the middle. Germline V gene sequence: CDR1 LNHNV, CDR2 YYDKDF (reference sequence). This CDR3 is built from 14 residues. The CDR3 protein is CATSRAGGGTEAFF. The CDR3 coding sequence is TGTGCCACCAGCAGAGCGGGAGGGGGCACTGAAGCTTTCTTT. Complete variable domain (other parts from reference TRBV15 and TRBJ1-1): DAMVIQNPRYQVTQFGKPVTLSCSQTLNHNVMYWYQQKSSQAPKLLFHYYDKDFNNEADTPDNFQSRRPNTSFCFLDIRSPGLGDTAMYLCATSRAGGGTEAFFGQGTRLTVV.

The chain links TRBV5-8 to TRBJ1-2; 7 nucleotides agree with TRBD1. Germline CDR1 is SGHTS and CDR2 is YDEGEE. The CDR3 has 14 residues. V trimming: 2 bases; J trimming: 1 base; junction bases outside the gene matches: 2. The CDR3 DNA follows: TGTGCCAGCAGCTTCGGGACAGATAACTATGGCTACACCTTC. Its translation: CASSFGTDNYGYTF. The full variable domain, rest sourced from reference TRBV5-8 and TRBJ1-2, is EAGVTQSPTHLIKTRGQQATLRCSPISGHTSVYWYQQALGLGLQFLLWYDEGEERNRGNFPPRFSGRQFPNYSSELNVNALELEDSALYLCASSFGTDNYGYTFGSGTRLTVV.

The chain has TRBV5-1 and TRBJ2-3, with 7 positions matching TRBD2. V lost 4 bases to trimming and J lost 2 bases; unmatched junction nucleotides: 7. The length of the CDR3 is 15 residues. The germline V gene has CDR1 SGHRS and CDR2 YFSETQ. The CDR3 DNA is TGCGCCAGCAGCGTCGCTAGCGGACTCACAGATACGCAGTATTTT. Amino acid sequence: CASSVASGLTDTQYF.

This clone appeared once. The chain uses TRBV6-5 and TRBJ2-2; D not certain. The V end lost 3 bases, the J end lost 7 bases, and 15 bases lay between the germline ends. Germline CDR1 reads MNHEY; CDR2 reads SVGAGI. The CDR3 sequence is 15 residues long. In DNA form, the CDR3 reads TGTGCCAGCAGTTATACTCCCAGCCGGAGCGGGGAGCTGTTTTTT. This gives the protein CASSYTPSRSGELFF.

This rearrangement joins TRBV14 to TRBJ2-1, with 9 bases lining up with TRBD1. The CDR3 is 19 residues long. J gave up 4 bases and V 3 bases, and 16 bases lay outside the gene matches. Germline V gene sequence: CDR1 SGHDN, CDR2 FVKESK. CDR3 nucleotide sequence: TGTGCCAGCAGCCATAGGGGACAGGGCAAGTGGATGCTATACAATGAGCAGTTCTTC. Its translation: CASSHRGQGKWMLYNEQFF.

This clone was counted a few times. The genes are TRBV27 and TRBJ2-1, with D possibly being TRBD2 (6 bases). The V gene's germline CDR1 is MNHEY and CDR2 SMNVEV (reference sequence). The V gene lost 5 bases and the J gene lost 4 bases, with 12 bases spanning the gap. The CDR3 has 14 residues. CDR3 in amino acids: CASSGLAAYNEQFF. CDR3 DNA sequence: TGTGCCAGCAGTGGGTTAGCGGCGTACAATGAGCAGTTCTTC.

V usage is TRBV25-1 and J usage is TRBJ1-2; a weak D match, TRBD1 (5 bases). V was trimmed by 1 base and J by 6 bases, leaving 24 bases between them. The CDR3 is made up of 18 amino acids. Germline lookup yields CDR1 MGHDK and CDR2 SYGVNS. CDR3 protein: CASSESPIYNGGDNGYTF. As DNA, the CDR3 is TGTGCCAGCAGTGAATCCCCGATCTATAACGGGGGGGATAATGGCTACACCTTC.

J is TRBJ1-5 and V is TRBV12-3 or TRBV12-4; no firm D call. The CDR3 has 13 amino acids. V was pared by 3 bases and J by 4 bases, with 7 bases between. This CDR3 reads CASSFSRNQPQHF. CDR3 DNA: TGTGCCAGCAGTTTCTCCAGAAATCAGCCCCAGCATTTT.

Only one count was recorded for this clone. The genes are TRBV10-3 and TRBJ2-1; the D gene is possibly TRBD2 (6 bases). Between the trimmed V and J ends, which lost 6 bases and 7 bases, there was a span of 10 bases. CDR1 ENHRY and CDR2 SYGVKD come from the germline V gene. This CDR3 has 12 residues. The CDR3 sequence: CAISGAGNEQFF. CDR3 coding DNA: TGTGCCATCAGCGGGGCGGGGAATGAGCAGTTCTTC.

This clone has a count of ten or more. V usage is TRBV10-2 and J usage is TRBJ1-2; D gene ambiguous. This CDR3 is built from 18 residues. Germline CDR1 is WSHSY and CDR2 is SAAADI. Trimming pared 7 bases from V and 3 bases from J, leaving 27 bases between. The CDR3 bases are TGCGCCAGCACCTCGGAAGATCCGACTAAAGAGAAGGACTATGGCTACACCTTC. Protein: CASTSEDPTKEKDYGYTF.

Only a few counts were recorded for this clone. The chain carries TRBV5-1 and TRBJ1-2; the match to TRBD1 covers 7 bases. J gave up 4 bases and V 6 bases, and 12 bases lay outside the gene matches. The germline CDR1 and CDR2 sequences are SGHRS and YFSETQ. The CDR3 spans 15 residues. CDR3 nucleotide sequence: TGCGCCAGCACCCCCGACAGGGACCATCCCTATGGCTACACCTTC. As protein: CASTPDRDHPYGYTF.

The J gene is TRBJ1-3, the V gene TRBV6-1; possibly TRBD1 for D (5 bases). The V and J ends lost 2 bases and 0 bases respectively, with 20 bases between them. CDR1 MNHNS and CDR2 SASEGT come from the germline V gene. The CDR3 contains 19 residues. CDR3 protein: CASSEIFPRGIASGNTIYF. Written as DNA, the CDR3 is TGTGCCAGCAGTGAAATATTCCCTAGGGGAATAGCCTCTGGAAACACCATATATTTT.

The V gene is TRBV6-5, the J gene TRBJ1-2; D gene uncertain. Germline assignment: CDR1 MNHEY and CDR2 SVGAGI. CDR3 length equals 12 residues. V lost 8 bases, J lost 8 bases, and 15 bases lay in between. The CDR3 region is CASFVPRVGYTF. DNA of the CDR3: TGTGCCAGCTTTGTTCCCCGCGTGGGCTACACCTTC.

The chain employs TRBV19 and TRBJ2-7; D possibly corresponds to TRBD2 (5 bases). Trimming took off 4 bases at V and 9 bases at J, with 19 bases between the two ends. The CDR3 runs 14 residues. CDR1 and CDR2 from the germline V gene are LNHDA and SQIVND (reference sequence). The CDR3 protein is CASSTNSVASGQYF. The CDR3 DNA follows: TGTGCCAGTAGTACAAACTCAGTAGCCAGCGGGCAGTACTTC.

The V and J genes are TRBV7-8 and TRBJ2-2, with TRBD1 matching over 7 bases. V was clipped by 5 bases and J by 1 base; unmatched bases: 7. The CDR3 is 16 residues long. CDR1 and CDR2 from the germline V gene are SGHVS and FQNEAQ. The CDR3 is CASSPRTGLNTGELFF. The DNA for the CDR3 is TGTGCCAGCAGCCCTAGGACAGGCCTGAACACCGGGGAGCTGTTTTTT.

The J gene is TRBJ1-2, the V gene TRBV5-1, with 7 positions matching TRBD1. With V trimmed by 1 base and J by 2 bases, 11 bases remained unmatched. The CDR3 is 17 residues long. The germline V gene encodes CDR1 SGHRS and CDR2 YFSETQ. The CDR3 nucleotides are TGCGCCAGCAGCTTGAGGGGGCAGGCAGACCTGAACTATGGCTACACCTTC. The encoded protein is CASSLRGQADLNYGYTF.

The V gene is TRBV5-6, the J gene TRBJ2-1; D may be TRBD1 (6 bases). This CDR3 is built from 14 residues. Germline V gives CDR1 SGHDT, CDR2 YYEEEE. Trimming removed 2 bases from V and 2 bases from J, with 8 bases in between. CDR3 sequence: CASSFGQPYNEQFF. Written as DNA, the CDR3 is TGTGCCAGCAGCTTTGGACAGCCCTACAATGAGCAGTTCTTC.

This clone has more than one count but fewer than ten. The CDR3 coding sequence is TGTGCCAGCAGCCAGAGACAGGGGGCGGCCCAGCATTTT. Protein sequence: CASSQRQGAAQHF. V is TRBV3-1 (or the pseudogene TRBV3-2) and J is TRBJ1-5; 10 positions match TRBD1. The CDR3 is 13 amino acids. Per germline, CDR1 LGHDT and CDR2 YNNKEL (reference sequence). V was clipped by 3 bases and J by 11 bases; unmatched bases: 4.

V usage is TRBV5-5 and J usage is TRBJ2-3; 9 bases match TRBD2. Germline lookup yields CDR1 SGHKS and CDR2 YYEKEE (reference sequence). This CDR3 is 17 amino acids long. The V and J ends lost 0 bases and 0 bases, in that order; junction bases with no gene match: 5. The chain's CDR3 is CASSLERGAPSTDTQYF. The CDR3 DNA sequence: TGTGCCAGCAGCTTGGAGCGGGGGGCCCCTAGCACAGATACGCAGTATTTT.

This clone came up a few times. This chain links TRBV7-8 with TRBJ2-5; a possible D gene is TRBD2 (5 bases). CDR3 length: 15 amino acids. Deletions cut 8 bases from V and 2 bases from J, with 18 bases between. Germline values: CDR1 SGHVS, CDR2 FQNEAQ. Written as DNA, the CDR3 is TGTGCCAGCGGAGAAAAGGCGGGTTTACAAGAGACCCAGTACTTC. This sequence encodes CASGEKAGLQETQYF.

The CDR3 protein is CASSRGLADHNEQFF. In DNA form, the CDR3 reads TGTGCCAGCAGCCGAGGACTAGCGGATCACAATGAGCAGTTCTTC. V gene TRBV11-2 combines with J gene TRBJ2-1; 10 nucleotides align to TRBD2. V was clipped by 5 bases and J by 5 bases; unmatched bases: 6. Germline CDR1 SGHAT, CDR2 FQNNGV. The CDR3 length is 15 residues.

The chain combines TRBV27 with TRBJ2-3; TRBD2 matches at 10 bases. This CDR3 contains 17 residues. With 2 bases clipped from V and 3 bases from J, the junction kept 8 bases outside the gene matches. In germline, CDR1 is MNHEY, CDR2 SMNVEV (reference sequence). The CDR3 nucleotides read TGTGCCAGCAGTTTAGAGAGCGGGGGGGCTGGAACAGATACGCAGTATTTT. Encoded protein: CASSLESGGAGTDTQYF.

The genes are TRBV6-5 and TRBJ1-1; D call uncertain. The CDR3 is 15 residues long. From germline, CDR1 is MNHEY and CDR2 SVGAGI. V was clipped by 8 bases and J by 0 bases, with 16 bases between them. This CDR3 reads CASQKWATMNTEAFF. CDR3 coding DNA: TGTGCCAGCCAGAAGTGGGCCACCATGAACACTGAAGCTTTCTTT.

The chain employs TRBV25-1 and TRBJ1-6; TRBD1 matches 7 bases. Germline values: CDR1 MGHDK, CDR2 SYGVNS. The CDR3 covers 16 residues. Trimming removed 0 bases from V and 7 bases from J; junction bases left unmatched: 6. CDR3 loop: CASSEYFTGENSPLHF. In DNA form, the CDR3 reads TGTGCCAGCAGTGAATACTTTACAGGGGAGAATTCACCCCTCCACTTT.

The V call is TRBV2, the J call TRBJ1-2; D may be TRBD1 (5 bases). The length of the CDR3 is 13 residues. With 5 bases removed from V and 4 bases from J, the gap between germline ends came to 11 bases. The germline V gene encodes CDR1 SNHLY and CDR2 FYNNEI. The CDR3 DNA reads as TGTGCCAGCAGTACGACAGCCCTCTATGGCTACACCTTC. Translated: CASSTTALYGYTF.

The V gene is TRBV29-1, the J gene TRBJ1-2, with a possible D match to TRBD1 (5 bases). Germline values: CDR1 SQVTM, CDR2 ANQGSEA. With 4 bases removed from V and 6 bases from J, the gap between germline ends came to 18 bases. This CDR3 comprises 14 residues. CDR3 nucleotide sequence: TGCAGCGTTGCATCACGTTCGACAGAGAATGGCTACACCTTC. Translation: CSVASRSTENGYTF.